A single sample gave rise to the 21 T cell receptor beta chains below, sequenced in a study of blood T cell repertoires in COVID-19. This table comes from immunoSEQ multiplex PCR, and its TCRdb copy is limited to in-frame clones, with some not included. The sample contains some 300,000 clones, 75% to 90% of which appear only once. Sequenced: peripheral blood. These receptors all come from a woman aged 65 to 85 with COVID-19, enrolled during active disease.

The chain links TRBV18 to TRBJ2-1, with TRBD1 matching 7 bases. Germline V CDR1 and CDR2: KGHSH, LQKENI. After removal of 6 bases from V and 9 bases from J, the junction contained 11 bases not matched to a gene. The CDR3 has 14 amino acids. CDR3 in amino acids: CASSTLGGLGEQFF. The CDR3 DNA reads TGTGCCAGCTCGACCCTAGGGGGCCTTGGTGAGCAGTTCTTC.

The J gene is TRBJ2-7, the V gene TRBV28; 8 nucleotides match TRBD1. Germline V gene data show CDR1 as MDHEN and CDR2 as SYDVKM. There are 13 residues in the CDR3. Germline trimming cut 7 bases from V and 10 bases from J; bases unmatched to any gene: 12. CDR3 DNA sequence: TGTGCCAGCAACATGGACAGGGCCAGGGAACAGTACTTC. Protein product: CASNMDRAREQYF.

The CDR3 protein is CAISESVRGSRQPQHF. The CDR3 nucleotides are TGTGCCATCAGTGAGTCGGTACGGGGGAGCAGGCAGCCCCAGCATTTT. The gene calls are TRBV10-3 and TRBJ1-5; a possible D gene is TRBD1 (5 bases). Germline V gene lookup returns CDR1 ENHRY and CDR2 SYGVKD. The germline V and J ends were trimmed by 0 bases and 7 bases, with 16 bases remaining between them. The CDR3 extends over 16 amino acids.

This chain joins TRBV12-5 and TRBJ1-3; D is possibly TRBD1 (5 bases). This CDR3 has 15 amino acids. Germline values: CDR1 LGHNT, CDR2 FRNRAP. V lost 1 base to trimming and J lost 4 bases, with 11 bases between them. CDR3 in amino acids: CASGLDTGGGNTIYF. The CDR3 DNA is TGTGCTAGTGGTTTGGACACGGGGGGAGGAAACACCATATATTTT. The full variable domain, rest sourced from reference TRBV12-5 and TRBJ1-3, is DARVTQTPRHKVTEMGQEVTMRCQPILGHNTVFWYRQTMMQGLELLAYFRNRAPLDDSGMPKDRFSAEMPDATLATLKIQPSEPRDSAVYFCASGLDTGGGNTIYFGEGSWLTVV.

Here the CDR3 reads CASSSLLGLNTGELFF. CDR3 bases: TGTGCCAGCTCATCCCTCCTAGGACTGAACACCGGGGAGCTGTTTTTT. This chain joins TRBV18 and TRBJ2-2; D is perhaps TRBD2 (5 bases). Germline V gene sequence: CDR1 KGHSH, CDR2 LQKENI. The CDR3 consists of 16 residues. Trimming shortened V by 5 bases and J by 1 base, and 14 bases separated the two germline ends.

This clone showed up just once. CDR3: CASRKTRTGNTIYF. The CDR3, as DNA: TGTGCCAGCAGGAAGACAAGGACTGGAAACACCATATATTTT. V and J are TRBV6-5 and TRBJ1-3; no clear D gene. CDR1 and CDR2 (germline): MNHEY, SVGAGI. This CDR3 has 14 amino acids. V was trimmed by 6 bases and J by 2 bases, leaving 11 bases between them.

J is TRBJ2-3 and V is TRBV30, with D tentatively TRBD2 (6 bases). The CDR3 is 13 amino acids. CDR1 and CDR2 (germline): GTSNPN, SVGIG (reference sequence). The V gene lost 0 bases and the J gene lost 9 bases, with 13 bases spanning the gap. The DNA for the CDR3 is TGTGCCTGGAGTGTATCGGGGGTCGTCACGCAGTATTTT. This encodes CAWSVSGVVTQYF.

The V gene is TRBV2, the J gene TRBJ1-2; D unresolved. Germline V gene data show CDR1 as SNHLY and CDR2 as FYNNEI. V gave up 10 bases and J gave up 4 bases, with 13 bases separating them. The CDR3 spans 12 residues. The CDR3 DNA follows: TGTGCCACCTCAGATCGCGGCTATGGCTACACCTTC. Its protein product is CATSDRGYGYTF.

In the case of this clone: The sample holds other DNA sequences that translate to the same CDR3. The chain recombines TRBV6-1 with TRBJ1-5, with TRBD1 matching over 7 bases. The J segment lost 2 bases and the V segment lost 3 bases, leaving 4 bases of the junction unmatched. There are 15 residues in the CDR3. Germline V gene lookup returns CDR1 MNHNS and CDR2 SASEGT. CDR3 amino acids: CASSDRQGGNQPQHF. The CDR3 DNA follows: TGTGCCAGCAGTGACCGACAGGGAGGCAATCAGCCCCAGCATTTT.

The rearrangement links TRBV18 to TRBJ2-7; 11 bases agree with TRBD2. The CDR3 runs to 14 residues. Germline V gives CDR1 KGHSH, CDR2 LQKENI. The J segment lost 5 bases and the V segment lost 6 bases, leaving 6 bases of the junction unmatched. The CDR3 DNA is TGTGCCAGCTCCCCGACTAGCGGGGATCACGAGCAGTACTTC. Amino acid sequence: CASSPTSGDHEQYF.

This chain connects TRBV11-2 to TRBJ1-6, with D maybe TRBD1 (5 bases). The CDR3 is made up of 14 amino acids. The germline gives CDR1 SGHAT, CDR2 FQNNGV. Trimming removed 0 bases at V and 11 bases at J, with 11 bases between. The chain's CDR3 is CASSLEQVAAPLHF. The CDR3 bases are TGTGCCAGCAGCTTAGAACAGGTGGCGGCACCCCTCCACTTT. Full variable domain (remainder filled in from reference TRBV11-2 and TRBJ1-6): EAGVAQSPRYKIIEKRQSVAFWCNPISGHATLYWYQQILGQGPKLLIQFQNNGVVDDSQLPKDRFSAERLKGVDSTLKIQPAKLEDSAVYLCASSLEQVAAPLHFGNGTRLTVT.

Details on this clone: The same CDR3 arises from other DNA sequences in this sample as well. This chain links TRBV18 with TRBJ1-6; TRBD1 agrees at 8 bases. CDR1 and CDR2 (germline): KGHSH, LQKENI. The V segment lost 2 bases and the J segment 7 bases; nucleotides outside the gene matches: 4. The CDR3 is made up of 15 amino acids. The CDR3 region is CASSPSGGANSPLHF. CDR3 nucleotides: TGTGCCAGCTCACCATCAGGGGGCGCGAATTCACCCCTCCACTTT.

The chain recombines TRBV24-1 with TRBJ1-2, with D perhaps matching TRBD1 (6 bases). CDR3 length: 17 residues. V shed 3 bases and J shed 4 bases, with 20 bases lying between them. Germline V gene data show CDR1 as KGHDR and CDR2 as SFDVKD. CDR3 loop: CATSDLKGGELTYGYTF. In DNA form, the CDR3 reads TGTGCCACCAGTGATCTGAAGGGGGGGGAGTTAACCTATGGCTACACCTTC.

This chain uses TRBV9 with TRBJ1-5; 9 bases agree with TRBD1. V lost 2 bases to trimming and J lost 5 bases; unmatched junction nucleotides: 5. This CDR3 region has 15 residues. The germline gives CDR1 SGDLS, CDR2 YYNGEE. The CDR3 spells CASSVGQGSDQPQHF. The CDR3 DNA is TGTGCCAGCAGCGTGGGACAGGGATCGGATCAGCCCCAGCATTTT.

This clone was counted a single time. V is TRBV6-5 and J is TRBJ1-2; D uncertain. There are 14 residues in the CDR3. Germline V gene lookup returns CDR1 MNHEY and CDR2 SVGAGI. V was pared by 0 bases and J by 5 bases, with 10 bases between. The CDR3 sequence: CASSYSKFQYGYTF. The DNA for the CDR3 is TGTGCCAGCAGTTACTCGAAATTTCAGTATGGCTACACCTTC.

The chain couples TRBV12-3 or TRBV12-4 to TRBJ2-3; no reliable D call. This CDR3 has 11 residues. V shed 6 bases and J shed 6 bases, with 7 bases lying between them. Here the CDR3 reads CASRQYDTQYF. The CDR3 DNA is TGTGCCAGCAGGCAGTACGATACGCAGTATTTT.

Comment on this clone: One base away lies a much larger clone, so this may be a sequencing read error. The CDR3 nucleotides are TGCGCCAGCAGGGAAGCGACTAGCACAAATACGCAGTATTTT. Amino acid sequence: CASREATSTNTQYF. The gene calls are TRBV5-1 and TRBJ2-3; 7 bases are a match to TRBD2. The CDR3 has 14 residues. Germline V gives CDR1 SGHRS, CDR2 YFSETQ.

The CDR3 protein is CASSPEGHSPLHF. The CDR3 bases are TGTGCCAGCAGTCCGGAGGGCCATTCACCCCTCCACTTT. The V call is TRBV6-4, the J call TRBJ1-6, with D unclear. The CDR3 is 13 amino acids. CDR1 is MRHNA, CDR2 SNTAGT, per germline. V was clipped by 5 bases and J by 8 bases, with 10 bases between them.

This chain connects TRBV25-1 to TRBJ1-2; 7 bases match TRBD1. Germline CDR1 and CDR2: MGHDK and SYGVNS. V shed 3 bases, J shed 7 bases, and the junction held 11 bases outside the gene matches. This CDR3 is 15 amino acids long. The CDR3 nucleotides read TGTGCCAGCAGTGACTCACCCCCCCAGGGGGGTGGCTACACCTTC. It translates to CASSDSPPQGGGYTF.

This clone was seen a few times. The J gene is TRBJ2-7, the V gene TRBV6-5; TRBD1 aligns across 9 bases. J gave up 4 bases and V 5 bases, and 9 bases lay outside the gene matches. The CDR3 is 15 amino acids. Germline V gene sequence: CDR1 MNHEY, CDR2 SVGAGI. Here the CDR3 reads CASSPRTGELYEQYF. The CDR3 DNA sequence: TGTGCCAGCAGTCCCCGGACAGGGGAGCTGTACGAGCAGTACTTC.

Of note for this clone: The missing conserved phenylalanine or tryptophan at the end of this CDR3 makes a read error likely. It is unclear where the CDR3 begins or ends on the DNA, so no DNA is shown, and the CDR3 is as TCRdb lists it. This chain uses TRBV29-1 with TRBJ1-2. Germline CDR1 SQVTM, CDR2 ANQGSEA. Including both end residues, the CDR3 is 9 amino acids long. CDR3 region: CSHAAGEGI.